The 20 T cell receptor beta chains below all came from one sample that was sequenced in a study of cytomegalovirus exposure and HLA in healthy donors. PCR involved 60 Vbeta and 13 Jbeta primers. TCRdb's table, derived via immunoSEQ multiplex PCR, lists solely in-frame clones and lacks some. Among 60,000 to 85,000 clones listed, 65% to 90% were seen once. The sample comprised PBMCs. All receptors come from a man aged 65 to 85 in good health and CMV-seropositive.

V usage is TRBV11-2 and J usage is TRBJ2-5; no definite D call. Germline V gene lookup returns CDR1 SGHAT and CDR2 FQNNGV. V gave up 3 bases and J gave up 3 bases, with 5 bases separating them. CDR3 length: 12 amino acids. CDR3 amino acids: CASSLSKETQYF. The CDR3 DNA sequence: TGTGCCAGCAGCTTGTCCAAAGAGACCCAGTACTTC.

The chain is built from TRBV29-1 and TRBJ2-7; 11 bases align to TRBD2. Germline values: CDR1 SQVTM, CDR2 ANQGSEA. The CDR3 has 14 amino acids. The V gene end was trimmed by 4 bases and the J gene end by 4 bases; junction bases not matched to a gene: 6. DNA for the CDR3: TGCAGCGTTGCGAATAGCGGGAGGGGATACGAGCAGTACTTC. It is translated as CSVANSGRGYEQYF.

V usage is TRBV5-1 and J usage is TRBJ2-5, with 7 bases aligning to TRBD1. The assigned J gene may be wrong: the sequence end matches TRBJ2-7 better. This CDR3 has 14 amino acids. CDR1 SGHRS and CDR2 YFSETQ come from the germline V gene. The DNA of the CDR3 is TGCGCCAGCGGAAGGACAGGAGAACATTACGAGCAGTACTTC. Its translation is CASGRTGEHYEQYF.

The chain recombines TRBV2 with TRBJ2-7, with D unclear. The CDR3 is 11 amino acids. Trimming cost V 9 bases and J 3 bases, with 9 bases left between them. The germline V gene encodes CDR1 SNHLY and CDR2 FYNNEI. CDR3 nucleotide sequence: TGTGCCAGTACGGTCCTCTACGAGCAGTACTTC. Protein: CASTVLYEQYF.

J is TRBJ1-1 and V is TRBV29-1; D uncertain. Trimming stripped 1 base from V and 0 bases from J, with 6 bases between. The CDR3 contains 13 residues. Germline CDR1 SQVTM, CDR2 ANQGSEA. In DNA form, the CDR3 reads TGCAGCGTTGAAGGGCGGCTGAACACTGAAGCTTTCTTT. Its protein is CSVEGRLNTEAFF.

As DNA, the CDR3 is TGCGCCAGCAGCTTGTGGGGCACAAGGGACGAGCAGTACTTC. It yields the protein CASSLWGTRDEQYF. This chain links TRBV5-1 with TRBJ2-7; a possible D gene is TRBD1 (5 bases). Germline V gives CDR1 SGHRS, CDR2 YFSETQ. Trimming removed 1 base from V and 5 bases from J, with 13 bases in between. This CDR3 comprises 14 residues. The full variable domain, rest sourced from reference TRBV5-1 and TRBJ2-7, is KAGVTQTPRYLIKTRGQQVTLSCSPISGHRSVSWYQQTPGQGLQFLFEYFSETQRNKGNFPGRFSGRQFSNSRSEMNVSTLELGDSALYLCASSLWGTRDEQYFGPGTRLTVT.

The rearrangement uses TRBV6-5 and TRBJ2-3, with D uncertain. Germline CDR1 MNHEY, CDR2 SVGAGI. The CDR3 runs 13 residues. V gave up 7 bases and J gave up 1 base, with 9 bases separating them. The CDR3 loop reads CASNHRGTDTQYF. The CDR3 DNA follows: TGTGCCAGCAACCACCGGGGCACAGATACGCAGTATTTT.

The J gene is TRBJ2-7, the V gene TRBV5-1; 9 nucleotides match TRBD2. This CDR3 comprises 16 residues. The V gene end was trimmed by 1 base and the J gene end by 6 bases; junction bases not matched to a gene: 11. Looked up from germline, CDR1 is SGHRS and CDR2 is YFSETQ. The CDR3 DNA reads as TGCGCCAGCAGCTTGACTAGCGGGCGGAGGTCGGGCGAGCAGTACTTC. Translated: CASSLTSGRRSGEQYF.

The J gene is TRBJ2-7, the V gene TRBV7-2; 8 nucleotides align to TRBD2. The CDR3 has 17 amino acids. Germline CDR1 is SGHTA and CDR2 is FQGNSA. The junction had 19 bases not matched to a gene; V was cut back by 6 bases and J by 6 bases. The CDR3 loop reads CASSHTAAGGTPREQYF. The DNA of the CDR3 is TGTGCCAGCAGTCATACCGCGGCGGGGGGTACCCCGCGCGAGCAGTACTTC.

This chain joins TRBV18 and TRBJ2-7; 9 bases match TRBD1. This CDR3 region has 14 residues. V shed 6 bases and J 2 bases; nucleotides not matched to a gene: 5. Germline loops: CDR1 KGHSH, CDR2 LQKENI. The CDR3 here is CASSPGTGPYEQYF. CDR3 in DNA: TGTGCCAGCTCCCCCGGGACAGGGCCCTACGAGCAGTACTTC.

The chain recombines TRBV19 with TRBJ2-5; unclear D gene. This CDR3 is 13 amino acids long. The germline gives CDR1 LNHDA, CDR2 SQIVND (reference sequence). V was cut by 10 bases and J by 7 bases, with 19 bases left in between. The CDR3, as DNA: TGTGCCACTTCAGGCGTCACGGCCCCGACCCAGTACTTC. Encoded protein: CATSGVTAPTQYF.

V and J are TRBV9 and TRBJ2-7, with D possibly TRBD2 on 6 matching bases. CDR1 and CDR2 (germline): SGDLS, YYNGEE. V lost 0 bases, J lost 7 bases, and 11 bases lay in between. CDR3 length: 13 amino acids. In DNA form, the CDR3 reads TGTGCCAGCAGCGTAGAAGACGGAGGGGAGCAGTACTTC. This encodes CASSVEDGGEQYF.

This sequence joins TRBV19 and TRBJ1-4, with D possibly being TRBD1 (6 bases). The CDR3 is made up of 13 amino acids. Trimming stripped 5 bases from V and 8 bases from J, with 12 bases between. Germline V gene sequence: CDR1 LNHDA, CDR2 SQIVND (reference sequence). CDR3 bases: TGTGCCAGTAGTTGGGACACCCGGGAAAAACTGTTTTTT. It encodes CASSWDTREKLFF.

This clone was seen once. The chain employs TRBV7-2 and TRBJ1-4; D is uncertain. Deletions cut 1 base from V and 4 bases from J, with 4 bases between. Germline assignment: CDR1 SGHTA and CDR2 FQGNSA. The CDR3 consists of 13 residues. The CDR3 nucleotides are TGTGCCAGCAGCTTAGGGCTTAATGAAAAACTGTTTTTT. Translating it yields CASSLGLNEKLFF.

This rearrangement joins TRBV6-5 to TRBJ2-2; D is perhaps TRBD2 (5 bases). The CDR3 sequence is 15 residues long. Trimming removed 6 bases at V and 2 bases at J, with 13 bases between. Germline V CDR1 and CDR2: MNHEY, SVGAGI. The CDR3 loop reads CASRKTGVNTGELFF. The CDR3 DNA sequence: TGTGCCAGCAGAAAAACCGGGGTAAACACCGGGGAGCTGTTTTTT.

The chain joins TRBV4-1 to TRBJ1-6; D not certain. The V gene's germline CDR1 is MGHRA and CDR2 YSYEKL. This CDR3 has 13 residues. The V gene lost 0 bases and the J gene lost 18 bases, with 15 bases spanning the gap. This CDR3 reads CASSQEWPHRGHF. CDR3 DNA sequence: TGCGCCAGCAGCCAAGAGTGGCCTCACCGGGGCCACTTT.

This clone was seen just once. The V call is TRBV7-8, the J call TRBJ1-6; tentative D call: TRBD1 (5 bases). Germline V gene data show CDR1 as SGHVS and CDR2 as FQNEAQ. Deletions cut 1 base from V and 7 bases from J, with 5 bases between. The CDR3 consists of 13 residues. The chain's CDR3 is CASSLEGNSPLHF. The CDR3 DNA reads TGTGCCAGCAGCTTAGAGGGGAATTCACCCCTCCACTTT.

V and J are TRBV6-1 and TRBJ1-2; a weak D match, TRBD1 (5 bases). In germline, CDR1 is MNHNS, CDR2 SASEGT. V was shortened by 2 bases and J by 4 bases, with 11 bases between the two germline ends. This CDR3 has 14 amino acids. For the CDR3, the DNA is TGTGCCAGCAGTGAAATCGGGGGTGGCTATGGCTACACCTTC. As protein: CASSEIGGGYGYTF.

The rearrangement links TRBV10-3 to TRBJ1-2; TRBD1 matches 8 bases. The J segment lost 2 bases and the V segment lost 7 bases, leaving 9 bases of the junction unmatched. Germline values: CDR1 ENHRY, CDR2 SYGVKD. This CDR3 is 15 amino acids long. CDR3: CAIKENQGANYGYTF. The DNA of the CDR3 is TGTGCCATCAAGGAGAATCAGGGGGCAAACTATGGCTACACCTTC.

The rearrangement joins TRBV29-1 to TRBJ1-2; D is unclear. V lost 7 bases and J lost 1, with 13 bases in between. The germline V gene has CDR1 SQVTM and CDR2 ANQGSEA. This CDR3 has 13 residues. CDR3 DNA: TGCAGCGCCCTCGTTCAGTTTAACTATGGCTACACCTTC. Translated: CSALVQFNYGYTF.